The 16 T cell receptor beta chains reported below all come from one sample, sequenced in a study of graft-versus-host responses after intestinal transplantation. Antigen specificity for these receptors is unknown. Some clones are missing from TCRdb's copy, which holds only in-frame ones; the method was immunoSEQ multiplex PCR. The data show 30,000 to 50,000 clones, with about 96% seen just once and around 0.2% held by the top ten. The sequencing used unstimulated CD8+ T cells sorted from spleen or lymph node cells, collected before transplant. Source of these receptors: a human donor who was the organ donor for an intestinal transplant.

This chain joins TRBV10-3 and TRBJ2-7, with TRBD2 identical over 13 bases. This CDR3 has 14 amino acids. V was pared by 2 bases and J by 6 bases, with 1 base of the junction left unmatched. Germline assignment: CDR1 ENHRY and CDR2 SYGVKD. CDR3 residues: CAISEGTSGIEQYF. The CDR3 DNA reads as TGTGCCATCAGTGAGGGGACTAGCGGGATCGAGCAGTACTTC.

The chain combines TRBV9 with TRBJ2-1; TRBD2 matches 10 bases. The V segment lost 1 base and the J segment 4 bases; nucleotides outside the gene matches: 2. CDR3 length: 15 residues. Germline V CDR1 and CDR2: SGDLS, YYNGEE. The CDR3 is CASSVLSGGYNEQFF. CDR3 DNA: TGTGCCAGCAGCGTACTTAGCGGGGGGTACAATGAGCAGTTCTTC.

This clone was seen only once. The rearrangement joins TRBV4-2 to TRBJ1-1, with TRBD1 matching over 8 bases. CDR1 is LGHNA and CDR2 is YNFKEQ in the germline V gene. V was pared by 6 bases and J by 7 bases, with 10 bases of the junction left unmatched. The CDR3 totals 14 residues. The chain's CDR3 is CASRRTGGRLEAFF. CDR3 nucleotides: TGTGCCAGCAGACGTACAGGGGGTAGGCTTGAAGCTTTCTTT.

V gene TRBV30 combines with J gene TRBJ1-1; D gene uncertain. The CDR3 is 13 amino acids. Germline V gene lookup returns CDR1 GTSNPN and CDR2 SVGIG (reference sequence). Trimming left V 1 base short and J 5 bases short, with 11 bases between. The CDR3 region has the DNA TGTGCCTGGAGTGACGCAGATGGAACTGAAGCTTTCTTT. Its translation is CAWSDADGTEAFF.

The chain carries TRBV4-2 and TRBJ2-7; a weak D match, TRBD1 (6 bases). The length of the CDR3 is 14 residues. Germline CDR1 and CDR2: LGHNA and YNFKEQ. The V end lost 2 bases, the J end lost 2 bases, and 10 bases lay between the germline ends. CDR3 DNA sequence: TGTGCCAGCAGCCAATATGGGGGCCCCTACGAGCAGTACTTC. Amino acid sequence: CASSQYGGPYEQYF.

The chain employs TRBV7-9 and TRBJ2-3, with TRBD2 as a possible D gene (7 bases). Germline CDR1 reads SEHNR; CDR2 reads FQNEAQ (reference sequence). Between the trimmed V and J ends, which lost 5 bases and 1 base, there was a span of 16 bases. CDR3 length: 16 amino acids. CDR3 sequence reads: CASSQPRGPGTDTQYF. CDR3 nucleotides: TGTGCCAGCAGCCAACCGCGGGGGCCAGGCACAGATACGCAGTATTTT.

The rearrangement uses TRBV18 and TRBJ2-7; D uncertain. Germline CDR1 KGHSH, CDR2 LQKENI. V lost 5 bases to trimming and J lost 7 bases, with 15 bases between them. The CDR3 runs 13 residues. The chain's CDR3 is CASSGSWEEEQYF. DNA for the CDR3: TGTGCCAGCTCAGGTTCTTGGGAAGAAGAGCAGTACTTC.

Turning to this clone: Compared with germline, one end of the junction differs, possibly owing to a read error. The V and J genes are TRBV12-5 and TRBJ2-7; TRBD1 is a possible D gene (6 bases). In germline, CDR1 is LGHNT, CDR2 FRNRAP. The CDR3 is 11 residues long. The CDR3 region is CASGPGHASHF. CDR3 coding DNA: TGTGCTAGTGGTCCGGGACACGCCTCCCACTTC.

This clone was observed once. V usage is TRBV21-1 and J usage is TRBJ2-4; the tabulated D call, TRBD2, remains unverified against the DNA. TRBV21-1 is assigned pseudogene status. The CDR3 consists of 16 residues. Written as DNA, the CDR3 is TGTGCCAGCAGCAAACCCGCTTCACTAGCCAAAAACATTCAGTACTTC. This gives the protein CASSKPASLAKNIQYF.

Written as DNA, the CDR3 is TGTGCCAGCAGCTTAGGGCTAGCGGGGGACACAGATACGCAGTATTTT. This codes for CASSLGLAGDTDTQYF. The chain is built from TRBV11-2 and TRBJ2-3, with 10 bases matching TRBD2. Germline V gives CDR1 SGHAT, CDR2 FQNNGV. V shed 1 base and J 2 bases; nucleotides not matched to a gene: 3. The CDR3 is made up of 16 amino acids.

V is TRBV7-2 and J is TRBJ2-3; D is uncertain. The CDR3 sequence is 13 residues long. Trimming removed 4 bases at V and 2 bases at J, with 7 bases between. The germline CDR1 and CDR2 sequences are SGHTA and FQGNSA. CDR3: CASSSDSTDTQYF. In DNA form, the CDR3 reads TGTGCCAGCAGCTCCGATTCCACAGATACGCAGTATTTT.

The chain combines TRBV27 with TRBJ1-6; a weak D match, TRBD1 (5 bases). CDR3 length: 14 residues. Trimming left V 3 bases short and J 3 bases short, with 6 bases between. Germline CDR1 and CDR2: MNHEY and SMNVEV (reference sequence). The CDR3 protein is CASSFQGYNSPLHF. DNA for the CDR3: TGTGCCAGCAGTTTTCAGGGCTATAATTCACCCCTCCACTTT.

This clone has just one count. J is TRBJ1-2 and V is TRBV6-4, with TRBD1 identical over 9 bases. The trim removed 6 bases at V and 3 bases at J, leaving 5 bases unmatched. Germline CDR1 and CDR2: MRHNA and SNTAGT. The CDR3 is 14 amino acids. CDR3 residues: CASRPGQGYYGYTF. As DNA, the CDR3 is TGTGCCAGCAGACCTGGACAGGGGTACTATGGCTACACCTTC.

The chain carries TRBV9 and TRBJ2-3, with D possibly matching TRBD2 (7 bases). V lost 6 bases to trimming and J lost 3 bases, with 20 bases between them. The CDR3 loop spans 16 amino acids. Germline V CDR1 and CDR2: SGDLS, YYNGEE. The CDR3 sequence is CASNNLGGGMTDTQYF. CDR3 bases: TGTGCCAGCAACAATCTCGGCGGGGGCATGACAGATACGCAGTATTTT. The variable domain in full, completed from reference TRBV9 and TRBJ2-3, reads DSGVTQTPKHLITATGQRVTLRCSPRSGDLSVYWYQQSLDQGLQFLIQYYNGEERAKGNILERFSAQQFPDLHSELNLSSLELGDSALYFCASNNLGGGMTDTQYFGPGTRLTVL.

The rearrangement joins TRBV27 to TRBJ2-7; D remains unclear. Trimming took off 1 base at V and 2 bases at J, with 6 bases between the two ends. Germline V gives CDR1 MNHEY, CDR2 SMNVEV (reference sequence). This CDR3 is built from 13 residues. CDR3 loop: CASSLFRTYEQYF. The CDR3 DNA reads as TGTGCCAGCAGTTTATTTCGCACCTACGAGCAGTACTTC.

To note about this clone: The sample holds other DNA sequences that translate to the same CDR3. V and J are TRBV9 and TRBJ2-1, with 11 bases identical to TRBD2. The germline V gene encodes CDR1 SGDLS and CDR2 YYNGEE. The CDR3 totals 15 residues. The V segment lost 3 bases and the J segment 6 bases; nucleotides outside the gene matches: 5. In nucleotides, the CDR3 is TGTGCCAGCAGCGCGGGGCTAGCGGGGGGCAATGAGCAGTTCTTC. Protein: CASSAGLAGGNEQFF.